The rows below give T cell receptor beta chains drawn from one sample of a study of post-analysis software for immune sequencing data. From the PCR reads, TCRdb called clonotypes with MiXCR, one entry per CDR3 protein. Here the sample spans about 460,000 distinct CDR3 sequences, around 40% being singletons. Source material: blood. These receptor sequences come from a girl aged 10 to 17 with multiple sclerosis. The CDR3 runs from the conserved cysteine through the conserved F or W. The D gene is left open where the match is weak. Some rows have no size entry. The others give once, few or many, or a class for an expanded clone.

abundance	j_gene	v_gene	d_gene	CDR3nt	CDR3aa
NA	TRBJ1-5	TRBV27	NA	TGTGCCGGCAGTGGCAGGGACAATCAGCCCCAGCATTTT	CAGSGRDNQPQHF
NA	TRBJ2-3	TRBV5-1	TRBD2	TGCGCCAGCAGCTTGGTGGGCAGCGGGGGACCCACAGATACGCAGTATTTT	CASSLVGSGGPTDTQYF
few	TRBJ1-2	TRBV7-8	NA	TGTGCCAGCAGCTTAGCTGGAATCTCCTTCTATGGCTACACCTTC	CASSLAGISFYGYTF
NA	TRBJ2-3	TRBV12-3/TRBV12-4	NA	TGTGCCAGCAGTTCCCACGATATAGCTGATACGCTGGATACGCAGTATTTT	CASSSHDIADTLDTQYF
few	TRBJ2-5	TRBV2	NA	TGTGCCACTCGGTTAGGACAGAGCCAAGAGACCCAGTACTTC	CATRLGQSQETQYF
few	TRBJ2-4	TRBV20-1	NA	TGCAGTGCAGCGGTTGTTGGAACTCCGTACTTC	CSAAVVGTPYF
NA	TRBJ1-4	TRBV20-1	NA	TGCAGTGCTAGAGTTGCAGGGGTGAGCGAAAAACTGTTTTTT	CSARVAGVSEKLFF
NA	TRBJ1-1	TRBV20-1	NA	TGCAGTGCTAAAAGGAGGGACCGCATGAACACTGAAGCTTTCTTT	CSAKRRDRMNTEAFF
NA	TRBJ2-3	TRBV7-2	TRBD2	TGTGCCAGCAGCTTAGAGGCGGCTAGCGGGATTAAGACGCAGTATTTT	CASSLEAASGIKTQYF
NA	TRBJ2-7	TRBV7-2	TRBD1	TGTGCCAGCAGCTACGACCGGGACAGGGCATACGAGCAGTACTTC	CASSYDRDRAYEQYF
NA	TRBJ2-7	TRBV7-2	TRBD2	TGTGCCAGCAGCTTACGGACTAGAGGAGGAGAGATACACTACGAGCAGTACTTC	CASSLRTRGGEIHYEQYF
few	TRBJ1-2	TRBV6-5	TRBD1	TGTGCCAGCAGTTACAGACAGGGGGGTGGCTACACCTTC	CASSYRQGGGYTF
NA	TRBJ2-3	TRBV4-1	TRBD2	TGCGCCAGCAGCCAAGTCGGGCTAGCGGGAGGTAGGGATACGCAGTATTTT	CASSQVGLAGGRDTQYF
once	TRBJ2-1	TRBV3-1	TRBD2	TGTGCCAGCAGCCCCGAAAGTAGCGGGAGCCTCTACAATGAGCAGTTCTTC	CASSPESSGSLYNEQFF
NA	TRBJ2-7	TRBV20-1	NA	TGCAGTGCTAGGGGGGGAAACCGCGACGAGCAGTACTTC	CSARGGNRDEQYF
few	TRBJ2-1	TRBV29-1	NA	TGCAGCGTTAGTGGGGCCAGGGTCGGGAATGAGCAGTTCTTC	CSVSGARVGNEQFF
NA	TRBJ2-7	TRBV5-1	TRBD1	TGCGCCAGCGCGACAGGGGGGCACGACGAGCAGTACTTC	CASATGGHDEQYF
few	TRBJ2-7	TRBV10-2	NA	TGCGCCAGCAGTAATGGGGGTAGATACGAGCAGTACTTC	CASSNGGRYEQYF
few	TRBJ2-3	TRBV2	NA	TGTGCCAGCAGGACTTCTAGCACAGATACGCAGTATTTT	CASRTSSTDTQYF
NA	TRBJ1-2	TRBV4-1	NA	TGCGCCAGCAGCCAAGATTCGGCGGAAAAGGACTATGGCTACACCTTC	CASSQDSAEKDYGYTF
NA	TRBJ1-1	TRBV7-8	NA	TGTGCCAGCAGCCCACGACAGGTCGGCAACACTGAAGCTTTCTTT	CASSPRQVGNTEAFF
NA	TRBJ2-7	TRBV27	NA	TGTGCCAGCAGCCCGGCAGTCGGTGAGCAGTACTTC	CASSPAVGEQYF
NA	TRBJ2-1	TRBV20-1	NA	TGCAGTGCTTCCCGGGGCAGGGGATCCGAGCAGTTCTTC	CSASRGRGSEQFF
NA	TRBJ1-2	TRBV10-3	NA	TGTGCCATCAGTGGGCAGGGAAATGGGAACTATGGCTACACCTTC	CAISGQGNGNYGYTF
NA	TRBJ1-1	TRBV9	TRBD1	TGTGCCAGCAGTCCAGGACAGGCCATGAACACTGAAGCTTTCTTT	CASSPGQAMNTEAFF
NA	TRBJ2-1	TRBV7-2	NA	TGTGCCAGCAGCTTAGGACGCAACAATGAGCAGTTCTTC	CASSLGRNNEQFF
NA	TRBJ2-3	TRBV6-1	TRBD2	TGTGCCAGCAGTGGGGGACTAGCGGGAGTTAATTATTTTGGTTTCCCAGATACGCAGTATTTT	CASSGGLAGVNYFGFPDTQYF
few	TRBJ2-5	TRBV7-8	NA	TGTGCCAGCAGCTTAGCTTGGGGGCTTGAGACCCAGTACTTC	CASSLAWGLETQYF
NA	TRBJ2-1	TRBV5-1	TRBD1	TGCGCCAGCAGCAAGGGACAGGGCCCCCTCGAGCAGTTCTTC	CASSKGQGPLEQFF
few	TRBJ2-7	TRBV29-1	NA	TGCAGCGTTGAGGTCGCCCGGACAGATAACTACGAGCAGTACTTC	CSVEVARTDNYEQYF
NA	TRBJ2-1	TRBV5-1	NA	TGCGCCAGCAGCTCGGGGGATGTCGGAAATGAGCGGTTCTTC	CASSSGDVGNERFF
few	TRBJ2-7	TRBV29-1	NA	TGCAGCGTTGCGATCGTAAAGATGGGACCCTACGAGCAGTACTTC	CSVAIVKMGPYEQYF
few	TRBJ2-1	TRBV4-2	TRBD2	TGTGCCAGCAGCCAAGATCAGCTAGCGGCGGTCTACAATGAGCAGTTCTTC	CASSQDQLAAVYNEQFF
NA	TRBJ2-7	TRBV5-1	TRBD1	TGCGCCAGCAGCCCGGACCTCAGGGGGTACGAGCAGTACTTC	CASSPDLRGYEQYF
few	TRBJ2-1	TRBV20-1	TRBD1	TGCAGTGCTAGAGATGGGACAGGGAAAAATGAGCAGTTCTTC	CSARDGTGKNEQFF
NA	TRBJ2-6	TRBV28	TRBD2	TGTGCCAGCAGTTTCCTTTTAGCGGGGTCTGGGGCCAACGTCCTGACTTTC	CASSFLLAGSGANVLTF
few	TRBJ2-3	TRBV4-2	NA	TGTGCCAGCAGCCAAGATATCAAGGGACTGCACACAGATACGCAGTATTTT	CASSQDIKGLHTDTQYF
NA	TRBJ2-7	TRBV20-1	NA	TGCAGTGCTGCGCGGGGGCCCTACGAGCAGTACTTC	CSAARGPYEQYF
NA	TRBJ2-1	TRBV14	NA	TGTGCCAGCAGCTTGAAGAATGAGCAGTTCTTC	CASSLKNEQFF
few	TRBJ2-7	TRBV7-2	NA	TGTGCCAGCAGCTTGTCCCATTCCGTTGGCACAGGCTCCTACGAGCAGTACTTC	CASSLSHSVGTGSYEQYF
NA	TRBJ1-6	TRBV5-6	NA	TGTGCCAGCAGCCACATAAGGACGGGAAATTCACCCCTCCACTTT	CASSHIRTGNSPLHF
few	TRBJ2-7	TRBV2	NA	TGTGCCACCAGATCGTACTCCTACGAGCAGTACTTC	CATRSYSYEQYF
few	TRBJ2-3	TRBV6-5	NA	TGTGCCAGCTTAAAAGCTAGCACAGATACGCAGTATTTT	CASLKASTDTQYF
NA	TRBJ2-7	TRBV28	NA	TGTGCCAGCAGTTTGTTAACGGGGTCCACCTACGAGCAGTACTTC	CASSLLTGSTYEQYF